The present TCR beta chain was sequenced within a study of breast tumors, draining lymph nodes, adjacent tissues. Study results and limitations: Luminal-like breast cancer showed significantly higher tumor–nontumor repertoire similarity than basal-like. Tumor TCR diversity was below lymph nodes but above nontumor tissue. The lymph node origin of tumor T cells was framed as consistent with a hypothesis, not demonstrated. Data fit most tumor T cells coming from lymph node, expanding in tumor.

TCRdb reprocessed the multiplex PCR reads via MiXCR and lists one record per CDR3 protein. Of roughly 110,000 distinct CDR3 sequences listed, about 30% were seen once; the top ten hold 5.5% to 7%. Axillary draining lymph nodes of breast cancer patients supplied the node samples. Germline-derived CDR1 and CDR2 are SGHDN and FVKESK. There are 13 residues in the CDR3. Points on this clonotype: Antigen unknown. One end of the junction is discordant with germline, which a read error may explain.

The source is a female donor with breast cancer. Some clones in this sample may be carry-over from other donors' samples. This chain links TRBV14 with TRBJ2-7, with a weak D call TRBD1 (6 bases). The specimen sequenced was axillary lymph node tissue. The CDR3 is CAGSRVGQYEQYF. Written as DNA, the CDR3 is TGTGCCGGCAGCCGAGTCGGACAGTACGAGCAGTACTTC.